The T cell receptor beta chain under discussion was sequenced for a study of CD8 T cells in Susac syndrome. Study-level findings and limits: CD8+ clones in Susac expanded most in TEMRA cells and active patients.

V shed 6 bases and J shed 1 base, with 10 bases lying between them. The CDR3 contains 15 residues. Germline CDR1 is MNHEY and CDR2 is SMNVEV (reference sequence). An input of about 0.5 to 1 ug of RNA was subjected to reverse transcription using random hexamers. With immunoSEQ multiplex PCR, TCR beta CDR3 was amplified across 54 Vbeta and 13 Jbeta. Using its own MiXCR run on the immunoSEQ multiplex PCR reads, TCRdb lists one record per CDR3 protein. The data contain some 200,000 distinct CDR3 sequences, approximately 95% of them singletons. Patients with Susac syndrome met diagnostic criteria defined recently for definite or probable disease. Negative isolation was used for CD8+ and CD4+ T cells, and FACS enrichment was applied to TEMRA cells. Comment on this clonotype: What it binds is not known.

This receptor was obtained from a human donor with Susac syndrome. J is TRBJ2-6 and V is TRBV27; weak D call: TRBD2 (6 bases). Material: CD8+ T cells from PBMCs. CDR3 sequence: CASRMGGSGANVLTF. The CDR3 DNA reads TGTGCCAGCAGGATGGGGGGTTCTGGGGCCAACGTCCTGACTTTC.